The entry that follows covers one T cell receptor (beta chain) sequence. No antigen is known for it. The sample comes from a study of shared clonotypes between healthy human individuals. General study points: Genetic and exposure-history diversity was limited by the small donor number. Clonotype sharing among donors was thought likely to change with sequencing depth.

Selected positively for CCR7 and CD45RO-negative, naive CD8 cells excluded terminally differentiated effector memory CD45RA+ cells. Every donor was a Caucasian adult from Nashville, Tennessee. This CDR3 is built from 16 residues. With 5 bases removed from V and 2 bases from J, the gap between germline ends came to 18 bases. Germline V gene lookup returns CDR1 MNHEY and CDR2 SMNVEV (reference sequence). Profiling relied on immunoSEQ multiplex PCR, and the TCRdb table lists in-frame clones only, not all of them. The table lists about 2,200,000 clones, approximately 94% of them singletons. Sequencing was done on a sample of naive CD8+ T cells from PBMCs. The TCR comes from a man younger than 35 in good health. Some clones in this sample may be carry-over from other donors' samples. This chain links TRBV27 with TRBJ1-1; D not resolved. The CDR3 sequence is CASSPTPLGLNTEAFF. For the CDR3, the DNA is TGTGCCAGCAGTCCAACCCCTTTAGGCCTCAACACTGAAGCTTTCTTT.